The T cell receptor beta chain described here comes from a study of T-cell reconstitution after alpha-beta-depleted transplantation in children. Preparing the TCRbeta library involved the use of unique molecular identifiers. TCRdb re-called the PCR reads with MiXCR, one entry per CDR3 protein. Among 600,000 to 700,000 distinct CDR3 sequences listed, 16% were seen once. This clonotype was observed at least ten times. J lost 5 bases, V lost 3 bases, and 8 bases had no gene match. The CDR3 loop spans 14 amino acids. Germline CDR1 DFQATT, CDR2 SNEGSKA (reference sequence). The sequence was collected from a human donor who donated a stem cell graft to a child with acute myeloid leukemia. Sequencing used PBMCs from the stem cell graft donor, obtained from the stem cell graft. This chain links TRBV20-1 with TRBJ2-5, with 8 bases identical to TRBD2. The CDR3 protein is CSASLRSGGETQYF. In nucleotides, the CDR3 is TGCAGTGCTAGCCTGCGGTCGGGAGGGGAGACCCAGTACTTC.